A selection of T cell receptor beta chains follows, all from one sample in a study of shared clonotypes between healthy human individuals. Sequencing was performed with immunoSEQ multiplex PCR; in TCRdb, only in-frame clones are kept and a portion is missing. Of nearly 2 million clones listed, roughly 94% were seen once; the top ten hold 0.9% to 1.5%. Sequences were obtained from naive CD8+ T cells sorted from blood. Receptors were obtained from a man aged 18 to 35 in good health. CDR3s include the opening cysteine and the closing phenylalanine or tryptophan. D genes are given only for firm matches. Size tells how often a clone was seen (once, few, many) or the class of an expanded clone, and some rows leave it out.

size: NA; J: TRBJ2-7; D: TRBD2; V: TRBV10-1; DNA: TGCGCCAGCAGTGAACTAGCGGGGAGTCTTGGCGAGCAGTACTTC; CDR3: CASSELAGSLGEQYF
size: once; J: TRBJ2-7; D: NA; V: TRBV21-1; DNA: TGTGCCAGCAGAAAAAACTCGATTCAGGCGAAGTATCGCGAGCAGTACTTC; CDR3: CASRKNSIQAKYREQYF
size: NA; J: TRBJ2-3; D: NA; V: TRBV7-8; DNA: TGTGCCAGCAGCTTAGGGGGACTTCTAACAGATACGCAGTATTTT; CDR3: CASSLGGLLTDTQYF
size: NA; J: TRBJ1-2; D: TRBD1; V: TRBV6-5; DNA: TGTGCCAGCAGTTTGGAACAGGGGTTCTATGGCTACACCTTC; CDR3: CASSLEQGFYGYTF
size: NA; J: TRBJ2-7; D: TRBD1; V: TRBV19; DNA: TGTGCCAGTAGTCCCCGGACAGGCGATATCTACGAGCAGTACTTC; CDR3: CASSPRTGDIYEQYF
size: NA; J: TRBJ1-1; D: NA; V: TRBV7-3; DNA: TGTGCCAGCAGCGCGTTCGGGGAAGTGACTGAAGCTTTCTTT; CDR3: CASSAFGEVTEAFF
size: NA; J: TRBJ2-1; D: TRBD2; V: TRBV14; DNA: TGTGCCAGCAGCCCCCGGGCGGGAGGGCCATACAATGAGCAGTTCTTC; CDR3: CASSPRAGGPYNEQFF
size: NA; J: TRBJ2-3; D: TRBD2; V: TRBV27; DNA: TGTGCCAGCAGTTTAATTCCCTCGCGGGGGAGCACAGATACGCAGTATTTT; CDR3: CASSLIPSRGSTDTQYF
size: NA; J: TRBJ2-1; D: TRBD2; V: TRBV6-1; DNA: TGTGCCATTGCGGGGGGGCGCTACAATGAGCAGTTCTTC; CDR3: CAIAGGRYNEQFF
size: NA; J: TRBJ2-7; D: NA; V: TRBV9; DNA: TGTGCCAGCAGCGAGGGGGGCAATCCGCGCTACGAGCAGTACTTC; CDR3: CASSEGGNPRYEQYF
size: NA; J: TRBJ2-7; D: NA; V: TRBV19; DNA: TGTGCCAGTAGTATTAGCCCTGGCTACGAGCAGTACTTC; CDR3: CASSISPGYEQYF
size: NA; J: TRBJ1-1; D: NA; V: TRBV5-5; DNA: TGTGCCAGCAGCTACCACGGACGGGGGAACACTGAAGCTTTCTTT; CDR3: CASSYHGRGNTEAFF
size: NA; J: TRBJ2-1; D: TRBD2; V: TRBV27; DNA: TGTGCCAGCGCCGGGACTAGCGGAGACAATGAGCAGTTCTTC; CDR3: CASAGTSGDNEQFF
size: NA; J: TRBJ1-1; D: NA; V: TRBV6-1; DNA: TGTGCCAGCAGTGAACAGGGAGGGTACACTGAAGCTTTCTTT; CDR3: CASSEQGGYTEAFF